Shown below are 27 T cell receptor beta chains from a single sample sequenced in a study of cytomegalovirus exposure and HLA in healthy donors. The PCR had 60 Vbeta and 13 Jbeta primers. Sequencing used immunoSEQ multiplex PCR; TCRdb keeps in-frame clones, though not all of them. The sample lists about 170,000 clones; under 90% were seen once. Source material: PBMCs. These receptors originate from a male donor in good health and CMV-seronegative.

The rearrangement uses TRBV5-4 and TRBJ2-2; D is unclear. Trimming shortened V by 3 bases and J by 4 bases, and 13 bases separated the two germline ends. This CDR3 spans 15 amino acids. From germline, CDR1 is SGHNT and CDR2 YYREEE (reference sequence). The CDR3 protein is CASSSPARGTGELFF. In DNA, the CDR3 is TGTGCCAGCAGCTCCCCGGCCCGAGGCACCGGGGAGCTGTTTTTT.

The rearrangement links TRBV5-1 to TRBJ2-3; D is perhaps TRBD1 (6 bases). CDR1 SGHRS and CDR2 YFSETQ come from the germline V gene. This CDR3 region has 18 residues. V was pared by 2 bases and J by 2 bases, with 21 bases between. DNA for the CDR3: TGCGCCAGCAGCTTCCCTAAGACAGGAGGAAGGACCACAGATACGCAGTATTTT. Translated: CASSFPKTGGRTTDTQYF.

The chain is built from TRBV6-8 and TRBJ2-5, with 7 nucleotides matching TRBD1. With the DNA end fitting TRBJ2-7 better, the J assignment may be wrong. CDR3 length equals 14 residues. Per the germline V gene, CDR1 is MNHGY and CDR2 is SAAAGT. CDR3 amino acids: CASSHSRDRHEQYF. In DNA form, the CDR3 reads TGTGCCAGCAGCCATAGCCGGGACAGACACGAGCAGTACTTC.

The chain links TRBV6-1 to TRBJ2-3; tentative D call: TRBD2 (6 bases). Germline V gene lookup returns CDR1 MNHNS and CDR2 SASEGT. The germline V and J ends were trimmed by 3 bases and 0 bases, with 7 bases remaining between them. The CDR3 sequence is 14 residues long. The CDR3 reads CASSDRGSTDTQYF. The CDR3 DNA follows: TGTGCCAGCAGTGACCGGGGGAGCACAGATACGCAGTATTTT.

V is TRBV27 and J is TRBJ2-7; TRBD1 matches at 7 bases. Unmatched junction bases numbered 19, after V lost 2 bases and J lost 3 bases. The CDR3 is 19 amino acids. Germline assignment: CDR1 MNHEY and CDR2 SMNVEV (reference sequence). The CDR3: CASSLRSPQQGVFFYEQYF. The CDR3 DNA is TGTGCCAGCAGTTTAAGGTCTCCCCAGCAGGGGGTGTTTTTCTACGAGCAGTACTTC.

The CDR3 bases are TGTGCCACCAGCAGAGTACAGGCGGTGGGGATGAACACTGAAGCTTTCTTT. Its translation is CATSRVQAVGMNTEAFF. The rearrangement joins TRBV15 to TRBJ1-1, with D possibly being TRBD1 (5 bases). The CDR3 runs to 17 residues. V dropped 1 base and J dropped 0 bases, with 15 bases sitting between them. Germline V gene lookup returns CDR1 LNHNV and CDR2 YYDKDF (reference sequence).

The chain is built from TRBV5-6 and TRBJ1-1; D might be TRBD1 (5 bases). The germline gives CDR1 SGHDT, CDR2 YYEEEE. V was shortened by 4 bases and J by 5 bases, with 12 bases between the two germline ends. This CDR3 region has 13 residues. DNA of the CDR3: TGTGCCAGCAGCCGGGGGGGTATTACTGAAGCTTTCTTT. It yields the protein CASSRGGITEAFF.

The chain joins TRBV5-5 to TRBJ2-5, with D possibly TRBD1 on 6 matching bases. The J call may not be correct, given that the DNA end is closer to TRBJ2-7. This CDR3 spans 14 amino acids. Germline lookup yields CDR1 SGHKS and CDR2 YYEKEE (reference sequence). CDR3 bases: TGTGCCAGCAGCTTCCCTACAGGGCCCTACGAGCAGTACTTC. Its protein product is CASSFPTGPYEQYF.

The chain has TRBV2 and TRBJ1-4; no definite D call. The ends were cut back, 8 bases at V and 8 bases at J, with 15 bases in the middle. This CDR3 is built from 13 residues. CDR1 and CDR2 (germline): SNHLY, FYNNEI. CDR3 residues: CASVTPKREKLFF. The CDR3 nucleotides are TGTGCCAGCGTCACTCCGAAGAGGGAAAAACTGTTTTTT.

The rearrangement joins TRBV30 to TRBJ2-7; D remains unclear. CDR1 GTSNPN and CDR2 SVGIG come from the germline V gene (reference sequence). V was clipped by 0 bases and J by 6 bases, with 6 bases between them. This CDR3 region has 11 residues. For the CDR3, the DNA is TGTGCCTGGAGTGTTCTTTCCGAGCAGTACTTC. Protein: CAWSVLSEQYF.

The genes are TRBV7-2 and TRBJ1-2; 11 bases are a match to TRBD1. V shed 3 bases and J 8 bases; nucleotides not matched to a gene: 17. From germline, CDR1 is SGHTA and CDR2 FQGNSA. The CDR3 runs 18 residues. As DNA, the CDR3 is TGTGCCAGCAGCTTCCCCCGGACAGGGGGCTTTGCCACCGGGGGCTACACCTTC. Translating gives CASSFPRTGGFATGGYTF.

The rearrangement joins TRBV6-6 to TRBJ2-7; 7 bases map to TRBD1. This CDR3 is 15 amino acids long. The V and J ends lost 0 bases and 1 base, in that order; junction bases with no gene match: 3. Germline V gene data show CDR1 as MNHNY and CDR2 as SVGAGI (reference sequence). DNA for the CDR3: TGTGCCAGCAGTTACTCGAACAGGGGTTCCTACGAGCAGTACTTC. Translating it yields CASSYSNRGSYEQYF.

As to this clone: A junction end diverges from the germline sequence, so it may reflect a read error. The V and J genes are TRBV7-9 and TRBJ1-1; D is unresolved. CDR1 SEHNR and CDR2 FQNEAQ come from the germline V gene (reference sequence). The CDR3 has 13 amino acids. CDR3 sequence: CSSSLPILSEAFF. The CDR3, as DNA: TGTTCCAGCAGCTTACCGATTCTGAGTGAAGCTTTCTTT. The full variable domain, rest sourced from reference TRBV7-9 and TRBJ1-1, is DTGVSQNPRHKITKRGQNVTFRCDPISEHNRLYWYRQTLGQGPEFLTYFQNEAQLEKSRLLSDRFSAERPKGSFSTLEIQRTEQGDSAMYLCSSSLPILSEAFFGQGTRLTVV.

CDR3 DNA: TGTGCCATCAGGGACCCCGGAGGGCCCTCTAGCACAGATACGCAGTATTTT. It is translated as CAIRDPGGPSSTDTQYF. This chain uses TRBV10-3 with TRBJ2-3; weak D call: TRBD2 (6 bases). The CDR3 runs to 17 residues. The V end lost 6 bases, the J end lost 0 bases, and 19 bases lay between the germline ends. The germline V gene has CDR1 ENHRY and CDR2 SYGVKD.

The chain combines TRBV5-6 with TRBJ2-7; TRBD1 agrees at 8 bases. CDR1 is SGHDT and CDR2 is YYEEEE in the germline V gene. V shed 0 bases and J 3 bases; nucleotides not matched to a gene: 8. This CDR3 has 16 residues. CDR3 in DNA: TGTGCCAGCAGCTTGGCTCTGGGACAGGAAAACTACGAGCAGTACTTC. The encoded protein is CASSLALGQENYEQYF.

The CDR3 DNA is TGTGCCAGCAGTTTGGGAGGACAGGGTGATCAGCCCCAGCATTTT. It encodes CASSLGGQGDQPQHF. The chain joins TRBV28 to TRBJ1-5; TRBD1 agrees at 8 bases. The CDR3 has 15 amino acids. V trimming: 3 bases; J trimming: 5 bases; junction bases outside the gene matches: 6. In germline, CDR1 is MDHEN, CDR2 SYDVKM.

The CDR3 region is CASSIAGSPYNEQFF. The CDR3 DNA reads as TGTGCCAGTAGTATAGCCGGGAGTCCCTACAATGAGCAGTTCTTC. The chain links TRBV19 to TRBJ2-1; tentative D call: TRBD2 (6 bases). Looked up from germline, CDR1 is LNHDA and CDR2 is SQIVND (reference sequence). The CDR3 extends over 15 amino acids. V dropped 1 base and J dropped 2 bases, with 9 bases sitting between them.

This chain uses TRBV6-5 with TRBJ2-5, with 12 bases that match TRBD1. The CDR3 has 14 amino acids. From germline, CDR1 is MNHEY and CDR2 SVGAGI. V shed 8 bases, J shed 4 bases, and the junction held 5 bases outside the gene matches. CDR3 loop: CASSGTGGRETQYF. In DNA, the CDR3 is TGTGCCAGCTCCGGGACAGGGGGCCGAGAGACCCAGTACTTC.

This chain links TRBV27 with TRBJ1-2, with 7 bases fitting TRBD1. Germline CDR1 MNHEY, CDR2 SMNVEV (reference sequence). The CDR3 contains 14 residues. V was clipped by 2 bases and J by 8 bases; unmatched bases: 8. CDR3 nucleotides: TGTGCCAGCAGTTTAACCGACAGGGTTCGGGGCTACACCTTC. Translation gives CASSLTDRVRGYTF.

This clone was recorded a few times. DNA for the CDR3: TGCGCCAGCAGCCATCTGACAGGGTCGACCGGGGAGCTGTTTTTT. Translation gives CASSHLTGSTGELFF. This chain uses TRBV5-1 with TRBJ2-2; the match to TRBD1 covers 7 bases. V was clipped by 4 bases and J by 5 bases; unmatched bases: 8. Germline loops: CDR1 SGHRS, CDR2 YFSETQ. This CDR3 is 15 amino acids long.

CDR3 sequence: CASSPTSGGVYRETQYF. The CDR3 DNA reads TGTGCCAGCAGCCCCACCTCCGGGGGGGTGTATCGGGAGACCCAGTACTTC. The rearrangement uses TRBV11-2 and TRBJ2-5, with 8 bases lining up with TRBD2. The V and J ends lost 5 bases and 5 bases, in that order; junction bases with no gene match: 16. This CDR3 comprises 17 residues. Germline-derived CDR1 and CDR2 are SGHAT and FQNNGV. Complete variable domain (other parts from reference TRBV11-2 and TRBJ2-5): EAGVAQSPRYKIIEKRQSVAFWCNPISGHATLYWYQQILGQGPKLLIQFQNNGVVDDSQLPKDRFSAERLKGVDSTLKIQPAKLEDSAVYLCASSPTSGGVYRETQYFGPGTRLLVL.

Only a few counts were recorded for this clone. This CDR3 is CASRVGGYTF. CDR3 in DNA: TGTGCCAGCAGGGTCGGTGGCTACACCTTC. The rearrangement joins TRBV7-9 to TRBJ1-2; D remains ambiguous. Trimming took 6 bases from V and 7 from J, leaving 6 bases between them. The germline gives CDR1 SEHNR, CDR2 FQNEAQ (reference sequence). CDR3 length: 10 residues.

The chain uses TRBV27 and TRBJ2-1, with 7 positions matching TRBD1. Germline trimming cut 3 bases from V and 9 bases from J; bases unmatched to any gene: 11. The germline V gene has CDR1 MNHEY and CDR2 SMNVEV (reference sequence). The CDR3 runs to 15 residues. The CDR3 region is CASSFKPTGLGEQFF. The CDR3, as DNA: TGTGCCAGCAGTTTTAAACCGACAGGGCTCGGTGAGCAGTTCTTC.

CDR3 coding DNA: TGTGCCAGCAGCTTAGGGGGGCGCGCTGAAAAACTGTTTTTT. Encoded protein: CASSLGGRAEKLFF. The rearrangement joins TRBV7-2 to TRBJ1-4, with D maybe TRBD1 (6 bases). The CDR3 loop spans 14 amino acids. The germline V gene encodes CDR1 SGHTA and CDR2 FQGNSA. Trimming took 1 base from V and 7 from J, leaving 10 bases between them. The full variable domain, with the rest looked up from reference TRBV7-2 and TRBJ1-4, is GAGVSQSPSNKVTEKGKDVELRCDPISGHTALYWYRQSLGQGLEFLIYFQGNSAPDKSGLPSDRFSAERTGGSVSTLTIQRTQQEDSAVYLCASSLGGRAEKLFFGSGTQLSVL.

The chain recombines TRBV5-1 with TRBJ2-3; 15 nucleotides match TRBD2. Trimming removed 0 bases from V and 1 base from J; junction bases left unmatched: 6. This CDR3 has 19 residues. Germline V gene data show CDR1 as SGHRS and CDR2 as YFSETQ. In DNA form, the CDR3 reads TGCGCCAGCAGCTTGGGGACTAGCGGGGGGGCCTTCGGCACAGATACGCAGTATTTT. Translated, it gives CASSLGTSGGAFGTDTQYF.

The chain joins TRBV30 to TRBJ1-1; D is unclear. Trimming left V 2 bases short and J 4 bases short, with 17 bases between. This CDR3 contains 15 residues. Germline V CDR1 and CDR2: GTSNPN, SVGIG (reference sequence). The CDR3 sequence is CAWSTPPGGSTEAFF. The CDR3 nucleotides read TGTGCCTGGAGTACGCCTCCCGGAGGGAGCACTGAAGCTTTCTTT.

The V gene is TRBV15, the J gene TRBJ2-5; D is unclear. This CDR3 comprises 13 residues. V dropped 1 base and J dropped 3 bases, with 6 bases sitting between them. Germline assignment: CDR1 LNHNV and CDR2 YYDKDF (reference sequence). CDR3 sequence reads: CATSRGVKETQYF. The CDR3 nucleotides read TGTGCCACCAGCAGAGGAGTCAAAGAGACCCAGTACTTC. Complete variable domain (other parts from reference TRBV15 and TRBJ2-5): DAMVIQNPRYQVTQFGKPVTLSCSQTLNHNVMYWYQQKSSQAPKLLFHYYDKDFNNEADTPDNFQSRRPNTSFCFLDIRSPGLGDTAMYLCATSRGVKETQYFGPGTRLLVL.